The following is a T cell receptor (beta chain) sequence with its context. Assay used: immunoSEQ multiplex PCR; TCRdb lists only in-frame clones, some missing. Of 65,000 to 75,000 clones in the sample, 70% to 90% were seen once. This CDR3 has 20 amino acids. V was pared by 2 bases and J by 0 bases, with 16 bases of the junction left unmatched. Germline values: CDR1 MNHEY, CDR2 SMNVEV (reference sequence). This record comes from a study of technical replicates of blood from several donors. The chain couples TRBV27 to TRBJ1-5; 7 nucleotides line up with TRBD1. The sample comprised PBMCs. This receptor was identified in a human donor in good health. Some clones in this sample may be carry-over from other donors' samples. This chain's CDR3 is CASSLRGPTGVDYSNQPQHF. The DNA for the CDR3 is TGTGCCAGCAGTTTAAGAGGGCCCACAGGGGTGGACTATAGCAATCAGCCCCAGCATTTT.